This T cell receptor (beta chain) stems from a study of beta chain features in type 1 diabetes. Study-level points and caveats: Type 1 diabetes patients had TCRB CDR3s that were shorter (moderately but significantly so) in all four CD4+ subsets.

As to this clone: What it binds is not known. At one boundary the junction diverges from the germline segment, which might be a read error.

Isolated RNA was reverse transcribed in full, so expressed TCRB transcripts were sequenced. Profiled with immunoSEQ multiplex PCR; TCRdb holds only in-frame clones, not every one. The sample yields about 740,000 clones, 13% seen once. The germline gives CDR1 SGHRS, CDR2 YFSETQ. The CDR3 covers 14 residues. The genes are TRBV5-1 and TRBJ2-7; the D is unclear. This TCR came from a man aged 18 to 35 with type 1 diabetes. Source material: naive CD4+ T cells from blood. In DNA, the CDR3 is TGCGCCAGCAACTTGGGGTCAGCAAGCTACGAGCAGTACTTC. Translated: CASNLGSASYEQYF.